Sequencing of this T cell receptor (beta chain) was carried out in a study of control samples from healthy donors and cancer patients. The protocol was immunoSEQ multiplex PCR, while the TCRdb copy is restricted to in-frame clones and leaves out a portion. The sample consists of around 90,000 clones, 70% to 90% of them appearing once. With 2 bases removed from V and 0 bases from J, the gap between germline ends came to 7 bases. The CDR3 is 15 amino acids. CDR1 is MNHEY, CDR2 SVGAGI, per germline. The clonotype was recovered from a young man in good health. This sequence joins TRBV6-5 and TRBJ2-2; D uncertain. Sequencing was performed on blood. DNA of the CDR3: TGTGCCAGCAGTTACATGCGTCCGAACACCGGGGAGCTGTTTTTT. Protein: CASSYMRPNTGELFF.